These T cell receptor beta chains were read from a single sample in a study of blood T cell repertoires in COVID-19. Using immunoSEQ multiplex PCR, the repertoire was profiled, and TCRdb retains in-frame clones only, with some absent. The sample carries about 230,000 clones, about 85% recorded once. The sample was PBMCs or T cells enriched from blood (not recorded which). These receptors all stem from a man aged 25 to 40 who had recovered from COVID-19. The CDR3 runs from the conserved cysteine through the conserved F or W. Fields, in order: clone size, V gene, J gene, D gene, CDR3 DNA, CDR3 protein. A D gene is named only where the DNA matches it firmly. The size of a clone is reported for some rows only, either as once, few or many, or as a class for expanded clones.

-	TRBV7-2	TRBJ2-7	TRBD2	TGTGCCAGCAGCTTGACAACTAGCGGGAGTAATCTCTACGAGCAGTACTTC	CASSLTTSGSNLYEQYF
-	TRBV3-1/TRBV3-2	TRBJ2-3	TRBD2	TGTGCCAGCAGCCATAGCGGGGGGGCGACAGATACGCAGTATTTT	CASSHSGGATDTQYF
-	TRBV13	TRBJ2-3	TRBD2	TGTGCCAGCAGCGTGCCTAGCGGTTCCACAGATACGCAGTATTTT	CASSVPSGSTDTQYF
-	TRBV14	TRBJ2-5	-	TGTGCCAGCAGCCATCTCAGGGGCACGTCCCAAGAGACCCAGTACTTC	CASSHLRGTSQETQYF
once	TRBV27	TRBJ1-2	TRBD1	TGTGCCAGCAGAGGGACAGGGAACTATGGCTACACCTTC	CASRGTGNYGYTF
-	TRBV28	TRBJ2-7	TRBD2	TGTGCCAGCAGTTTAGTACTAGCGGGACCCTACGAGCAGTACTTC	CASSLVLAGPYEQYF
-	TRBV6-4	TRBJ1-1	-	TGTGCCAACGGACAGACAGAAGCTTTCTTT	CANGQTEAFF
-	TRBV3-1/TRBV3-2	TRBJ2-7	TRBD2	TGTGCCAGCAGCCTTAAGCGGGGGGCAGCCTACGAGCAGTACTTC	CASSLKRGAAYEQYF
-	TRBV2	TRBJ2-7	-	TGTGCCAGCAGTCAAACCCGGGACAAGCAGTCCTACGAGCAGTACTTC	CASSQTRDKQSYEQYF
-	TRBV2	TRBJ2-2	-	TGTGCCAGCAGTGGAGTGGAGGCGGGCACCGGGGAGCTGTTTTTT	CASSGVEAGTGELFF